This T cell receptor (gamma chain) stems from a study of intestinal T cells in coeliac disease. In the study overall: In the TRG cohort, coeliac patients were much younger than controls. Overall study results and limits: With TRG, approximately 96% of biopsies (about 95% of the roughly 54) were classified correctly. PCR duplicates were indistinguishable from repeated CDR3 amino acid sequences.

Using about 0.2 ug of biopsy DNA, TRG was amplified with LymphoTrack primers. TCRdb re-called clones from the multiplex PCR reads using CATT. The profile shows 2,400 or so gamma-chain clones, around 45% of them singletons. As concerns this clone: Its antigen remains unidentified.

Each case's genomic DNA was extracted from ten 5-µm formalin-fixed paraffin-embedded scrolls. This CDR3 has 12 amino acids. V lost 8 bases, J lost 6 bases, and 8 bases stayed unmatched. This clonotype was obtained from a human donor with celiac disease. Sequenced: a duodenal biopsy. The genes are TRGV10 and TRGJ1 or TRGJ2. TRGV10 is labeled an ORF, and its function is uncertain. The CDR3 nucleotides are TGTGCTGCGTGGGATTATACTTATAAGAAACTCTTT. Amino acids: CAAWDYTYKKLF.